This T cell receptor (beta chain) is drawn from a study of Ad26.COV2.S vaccination and SARS-CoV-2 variants. CDR3 length equals 14 residues. Losses at the gene ends were 6 bases for V and 3 bases for J; bases not matched to a gene: 6. From germline, CDR1 is MNHEY and CDR2 SVGAGI. This sample's treatment: about 20 received Ad26.COV2.S at low or high dose, single or two shots; roughly five received placebo; per-sample allocation not given. After the first vaccine or placebo injection, samples were drawn on day 63. The assay was immunoSEQ multiplex PCR, and TCRdb's table has in-frame clones only and misses some. The sample includes a few hundred thousand clones, around 89% seen only once; the top ten take 3.6%.

J is TRBJ2-3 and V is TRBV6-5, with 7 bases matching TRBD2. The TCR was taken from a person between 18 and 60 years old who received the Ad26.COV2.S COVID-19 vaccine or a placebo. The sequences come from peripheral blood, collected in a trial of Ad26.COV2.S vaccine versus placebo. The CDR3 protein is CASRAAGETDTQYF. CDR3 sequence (DNA): TGTGCCAGCAGGGCCGCGGGGGAAACAGATACGCAGTATTTT.